The present TCR beta chain was sequenced within a study of Ad26.COV2.S vaccination and SARS-CoV-2 variants. About the study: Participants got Ad26.COV2.S intramuscularly, once or twice 56 days apart.

The CDR3 totals 16 residues. Looked up from germline, CDR1 is LNHDA and CDR2 is SQIVND (reference sequence). The V gene lost 5 bases and the J gene lost 10 bases, with 26 bases spanning the gap. Indicated treatment: 15 to 20 received Ad26.COV2.S at low or high dose, single or two shots; about 5 received placebo; per-sample allocation not given. Day 63 after the first vaccine or placebo injection was the time point for sampling. This person who donated was an adult of 18-55 years in Boston. An Ad26 vector that expressed Wuhan-strain SARS-CoV-2 spike constituted the vaccine. The repertoire was sequenced with immunoSEQ multiplex PCR; TCRdb's copy has only in-frame clones and lacks some. The table records some 640,000 clones, roughly nine tenths of them present only once. Points on this clone: Its antigen remains unidentified.

Overall study findings and caveats: Placebo recipients trailed vaccine recipients in spike-specific TCR breadth.

The rearrangement joins TRBV19 to TRBJ1-1; D is perhaps TRBD1 (5 bases). This TCR came from a person between 18 and 65 years old who received the Ad26.COV2.S COVID-19 vaccine or a placebo. Sample: peripheral blood, taken in a trial of Ad26.COV2.S vaccine versus placebo. The CDR3 nucleotides read TGTGCCAGTAGTCGAGTGGGGGGGTCCGTTCTCGTCGGAGCTTTCTTT. It encodes CASSRVGGSVLVGAFF.